The present T cell receptor beta chain was sequenced within a study of high-grade serous ovarian cancer treatment subgroups. Study details: Mean per sample: around 14,000 reads, about 6,900 unique TCR beta rearrangements.

Method: immunoSEQ multiplex PCR; TCRdb's copy keeps in-frame clones and lacks some. The sample lists 6,000 to 7,000 clones; 75% to 85% were seen once. Tumor samples were taken before definitive surgery or chemotherapy. Comments on this clone: The antigen remains undetermined.

V dropped 3 bases and J dropped 0 bases, with 9 bases sitting between them. The CDR3 loop spans 15 amino acids. The germline V gene encodes CDR1 LNHDA and CDR2 SQIVND (reference sequence). Study-wide results and caveats: TCR relatedness rose with neoantigen level and trended with mutation load.

The origin of this receptor is a human donor with high-grade serous ovarian cancer. J is TRBJ2-1 and V is TRBV19; D gene unclear. Input material: tumor tissue. The CDR3 spells CASSIRWGSYNEQFF. CDR3 coding DNA: TGTGCCAGTAGTATCCGCTGGGGCTCCTACAATGAGCAGTTCTTC. The variable domain in full, completed from reference TRBV19 and TRBJ2-1, reads DGGITQSPKYLFRKEGQNVTLSCEQNLNHDAMYWYRQDPGQGLRLIYYSQIVNDFQKGDIAEGYSVSREKKESFPLTVTSAQKNPTAFYLCASSIRWGSYNEQFFGPGTRLTVL.